The 17 T cell receptor beta chains given below trace back to one sample, sequenced in a study of cytomegalovirus exposure and HLA in healthy donors. Use of 60 Vbeta and 13 Jbeta primers characterized the PCR. Produced via immunoSEQ multiplex PCR; TCRdb's table is partial and in-frame only. The data contain around 190,000 clones, about four fifths of them singletons. The sequencing sample was made of PBMCs. Receptors were obtained from a woman between 45 and 65 years old in good health and CMV-seronegative.

The chain couples TRBV19 to TRBJ2-3, with a possible D match to TRBD1 (6 bases). The V and J ends lost 5 bases and 0 bases respectively, with 15 bases between them. The CDR3 totals 16 residues. Germline V gene lookup returns CDR1 LNHDA and CDR2 SQIVND (reference sequence). This chain's CDR3 is CASSAGADYSTDTQYF. The CDR3 nucleotides are TGTGCCAGTAGTGCAGGGGCGGATTATAGCACAGATACGCAGTATTTT.

J is TRBJ1-1 and V is TRBV5-1; D unclear. Per germline, CDR1 SGHRS and CDR2 YFSETQ. This CDR3 spans 16 amino acids. The V end lost 4 bases, the J end lost 6 bases, and 22 bases lay between the germline ends. DNA of the CDR3: TGCGCCAGCAGCCGGGAGGTCGGATGGGTACGGCCTGAAGCTTTCTTT. Its protein product is CASSREVGWVRPEAFF.

The chain joins TRBV20-1 to TRBJ2-1; no reliable D call. CDR1 is DFQATT, CDR2 SNEGSKA, per germline (reference sequence). CDR3 length: 11 amino acids. The germline V and J ends were trimmed by 5 bases and 9 bases, with 11 bases remaining between them. The CDR3 is CSAGFLVEQFF. The DNA for the CDR3 is TGCAGTGCTGGGTTCCTAGTTGAGCAGTTCTTC.

This rearrangement joins TRBV25-1 to TRBJ1-2; D remains ambiguous. This CDR3 is built from 15 residues. Trimming left V 1 base short and J 7 bases short, with 16 bases between. Germline CDR1 and CDR2: MGHDK and SYGVNS. CDR3 in DNA: TGTGCCAGCAGTGAATCCTGGGCCCGAATGGCTGGCTACACCTTC. It codes for CASSESWARMAGYTF.

The chain links TRBV2 to TRBJ1-3; the D is unclear. There are 16 residues in the CDR3. The V end lost 7 bases, the J end lost 0 bases, and 16 bases lay between the germline ends. The germline V gene encodes CDR1 SNHLY and CDR2 FYNNEI. The CDR3 coding sequence is TGTGCCAGCAAAAGTCGGCAGACTTTCTCTGGAAACACCATATATTTT. Residues: CASKSRQTFSGNTIYF.

The CDR3 is CASSVGTGNDEQFF. The DNA of the CDR3 is TGTGCCAGCAGCGTAGGGACAGGGAACGATGAGCAGTTCTTC. The rearrangement uses TRBV9 and TRBJ2-1, with 8 nucleotides matching TRBD1. Germline V gene lookup returns CDR1 SGDLS and CDR2 YYNGEE. This CDR3 spans 14 amino acids. Trimming removed 0 bases from V and 8 bases from J; junction bases left unmatched: 4.

The chain couples TRBV27 to TRBJ2-1, with a tentative D call TRBD1 (6 bases). V dropped 6 bases and J dropped 12 bases, with 15 bases sitting between them. CDR1 is MNHEY, CDR2 SMNVEV, per germline (reference sequence). This CDR3 region has 12 residues. CDR3 sequence (DNA): TGTGCCAGCAGAGACCCGGGACACCCGCAGTTCTTC. Residues: CASRDPGHPQFF.

V is TRBV5-6 and J is TRBJ1-2, with D maybe TRBD1 (5 bases). V was pared by 2 bases and J by 1 base, with 9 bases between. Germline CDR1 is SGHDT and CDR2 is YYEEEE. CDR3 length equals 14 residues. CDR3 DNA: TGTGCCAGCAGCTTAGCCAGGGTTAACTATGGCTACACCTTC. Translated: CASSLARVNYGYTF.

The V call is TRBV25-1, the J call TRBJ2-1, with 14 nucleotides matching TRBD2. V lost 6 bases and J lost 9; bases outside the gene matches: 7. CDR3 length: 15 amino acids. Germline CDR1 MGHDK, CDR2 SYGVNS. The CDR3: CASSPGLAGVTEQFF. DNA for the CDR3: TGTGCCAGCAGCCCGGGACTAGCGGGAGTCACTGAGCAGTTCTTC. Based on the CDR3 plus reference TRBV25-1 and TRBJ2-1, the full variable domain is EADIYQTPRYLVIGTGKKITLECSQTMGHDKMYWYQQDPGMELHLIHYSYGVNSTEKGDLSSESTVSRIRTEHFPLTLESARPSHTSQYLCASSPGLAGVTEQFFGPGTRLTVL.

In its sample, this clone was seen a few times. This chain connects TRBV29-1 to TRBJ1-2, with D possibly TRBD1 on 6 matching bases. With 6 bases removed from V and 2 bases from J, the gap between germline ends came to 19 bases. The germline V gene has CDR1 SQVTM and CDR2 ANQGSEA. The CDR3 consists of 15 residues. DNA of the CDR3: TGCAGCGTCGCAAATATGGACAGAAACAACTATGGCTACACCTTC. Residues: CSVANMDRNNYGYTF.

This rearrangement joins TRBV18 to TRBJ1-6; no reliable D call. Trimming stripped 6 bases from V and 0 bases from J, with 12 bases between. Germline values: CDR1 KGHSH, CDR2 LQKENI. The CDR3 loop spans 16 amino acids. The CDR3: CASSKVGSSYNSPLHF. In DNA form, the CDR3 reads TGTGCCAGCTCGAAAGTGGGCAGCTCCTATAATTCACCCCTCCACTTT.

This clone has only one observation. The chain combines TRBV14 with TRBJ2-3; TRBD1 might be the D (5 bases). The CDR3 consists of 17 residues. Trimming shortened V by 2 bases and J by 2 bases, and 17 bases separated the two germline ends. Germline CDR1 SGHDN, CDR2 FVKESK. The CDR3 DNA reads as TGTGCCAGCAGCCAAAATCGCCTTCCCAGGGTCACAGATACGCAGTATTTT. It codes for CASSQNRLPRVTDTQYF.

This chain links TRBV30 with TRBJ1-2, with D perhaps matching TRBD1 (5 bases). Germline-derived CDR1 and CDR2 are GTSNPN and SVGIG (reference sequence). V lost 5 bases and J 6 bases, leaving 16 bases between the germline ends. The CDR3 has 13 amino acids. DNA of the CDR3: TGTGCCTGGGCCCACGGGGGAGGGCATGGCTACACCTTC. This gives the protein CAWAHGGGHGYTF.

This clone was detected a few times. The rearrangement joins TRBV6-1 to TRBJ1-2; 9 bases are shared with TRBD1. Trimming cost V 3 bases and J 7 bases; bases outside gene matches: 12. CDR1 is MNHNS and CDR2 is SASEGT in the germline V gene. This CDR3 region has 16 residues. The CDR3 sequence is CASSDGQGYFSGGYTF. The CDR3 DNA reads TGTGCCAGCAGTGACGGACAGGGGTACTTTTCCGGTGGCTACACCTTC.

The J gene is TRBJ2-7, the V gene TRBV7-2, with a weak D call TRBD2 (5 bases). The CDR3 has 12 amino acids. Deletions cut 2 bases from V and 5 bases from J, with 7 bases between. From germline, CDR1 is SGHTA and CDR2 FQGNSA. In DNA form, the CDR3 reads TGTGCCAGCAGCTTATACGGGAACGAGCAGTACTTC. Its protein is CASSLYGNEQYF.

This chain connects TRBV14 to TRBJ1-1; D not resolved. Germline CDR1 reads SGHDN; CDR2 reads FVKESK. Trimming shortened V by 3 bases and J by 4 bases, and 9 bases separated the two germline ends. This CDR3 comprises 13 residues. DNA for the CDR3: TGTGCCAGCAGCCAGTTCATGAGCACTGAAGCTTTCTTT. Its protein product is CASSQFMSTEAFF.

The chain links TRBV10-3 to TRBJ2-2; 8 nucleotides match TRBD1. Germline V CDR1 and CDR2: ENHRY, SYGVKD. The CDR3 consists of 16 residues. The V gene end was trimmed by 6 bases and the J gene end by 1 base; junction bases not matched to a gene: 7. Here the CDR3 reads CAISEGTGQNTGELFF. CDR3 DNA: TGTGCCATCAGCGAAGGGACAGGACAGAACACCGGGGAGCTGTTTTTT.